This section outlines one T cell receptor (beta chain) sequence together with its context. The antigen is undetermined. This sample was taken from a study of T cell repertoires in cytomegalovirus infection. In the study overall: In public TCR beta signatures, there were indications of both CMV infection and matching HLA type.

In TCRdb, the reads were re-called with MiXCR into one record per CDR3 protein. The data hold about 160,000 distinct CDR3 sequences, with less than 25% observed a single time. V was trimmed by 0 bases and J by 6 bases, leaving 19 bases between them. The CDR3 is 16 residues long. Germline V CDR1 and CDR2: GTSNPN, SVGIG (reference sequence). The sequences come from CD8+ T cells from cultured PBMCs, collected from culture after CMV antigen stimulation. The genes are TRBV30 and TRBJ2-3, with D perhaps assigned TRBD1 or TRBD2 (5 bases each). The sequence was obtained from a human donor in good health (CMV status not recorded). Some clones in this sample may be carry-over from other donors' samples. CDR3 loop: CAWSVKGPIPTDTQYF. In nucleotides, the CDR3 is TGTGCCTGGAGTGTTAAGGGACCGATCCCGACGGATACGCAGTATTTT.